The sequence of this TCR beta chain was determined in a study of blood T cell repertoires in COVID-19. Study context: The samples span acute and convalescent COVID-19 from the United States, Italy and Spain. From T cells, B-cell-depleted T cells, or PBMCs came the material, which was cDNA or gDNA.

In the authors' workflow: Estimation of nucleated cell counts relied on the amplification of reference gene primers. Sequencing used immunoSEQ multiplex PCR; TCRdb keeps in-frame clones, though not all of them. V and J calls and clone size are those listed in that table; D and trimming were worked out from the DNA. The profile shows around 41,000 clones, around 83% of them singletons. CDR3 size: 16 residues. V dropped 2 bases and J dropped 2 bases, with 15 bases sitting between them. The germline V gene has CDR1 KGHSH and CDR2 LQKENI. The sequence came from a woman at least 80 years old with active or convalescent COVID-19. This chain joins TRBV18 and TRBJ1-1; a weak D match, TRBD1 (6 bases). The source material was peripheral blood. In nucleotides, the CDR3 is TGTGCCAGCTCACCATCCGGTCCAGGGGTCAACACTGAAGCTTTCTTT. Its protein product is CASSPSGPGVNTEAFF.